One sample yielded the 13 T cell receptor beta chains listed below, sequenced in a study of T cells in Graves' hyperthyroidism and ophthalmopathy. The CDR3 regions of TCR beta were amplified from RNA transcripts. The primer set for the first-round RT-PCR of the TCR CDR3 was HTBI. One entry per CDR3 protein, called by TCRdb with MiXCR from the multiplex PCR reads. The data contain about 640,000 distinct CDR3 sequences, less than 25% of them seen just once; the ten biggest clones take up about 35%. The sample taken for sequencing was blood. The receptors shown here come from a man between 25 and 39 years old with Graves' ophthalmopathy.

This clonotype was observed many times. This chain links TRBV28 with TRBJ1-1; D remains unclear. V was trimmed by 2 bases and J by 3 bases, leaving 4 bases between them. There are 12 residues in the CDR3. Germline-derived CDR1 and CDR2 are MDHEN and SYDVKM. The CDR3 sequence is CASSLEHTEAFF. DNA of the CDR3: TGTGCCAGCAGTTTAGAGCACACTGAAGCTTTCTTT.

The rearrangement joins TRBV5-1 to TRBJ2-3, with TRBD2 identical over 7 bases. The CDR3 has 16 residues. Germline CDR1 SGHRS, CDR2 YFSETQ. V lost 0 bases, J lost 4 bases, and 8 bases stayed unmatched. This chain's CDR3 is CASSLAPGGGSDTQYF. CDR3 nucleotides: TGCGCCAGCAGCTTGGCTCCGGGAGGTGGCTCAGATACGCAGTATTTT.

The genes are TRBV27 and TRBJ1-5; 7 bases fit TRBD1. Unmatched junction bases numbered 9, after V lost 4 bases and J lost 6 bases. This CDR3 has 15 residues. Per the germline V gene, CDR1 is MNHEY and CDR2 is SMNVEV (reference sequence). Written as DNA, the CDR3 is TGTGCCAGCAGTTCCTCGACAGGGTTCGGTCAGCCCCAGCATTTT. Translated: CASSSSTGFGQPQHF.

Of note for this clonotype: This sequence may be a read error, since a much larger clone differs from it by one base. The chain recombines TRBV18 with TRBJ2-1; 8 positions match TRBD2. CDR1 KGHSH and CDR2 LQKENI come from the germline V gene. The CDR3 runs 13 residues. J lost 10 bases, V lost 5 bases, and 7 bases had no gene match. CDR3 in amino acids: CASSGGGQYEQFF. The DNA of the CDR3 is TGTGCCAGCTCAGGCGGGGGGCAGTACGAGCAGTTCTTC. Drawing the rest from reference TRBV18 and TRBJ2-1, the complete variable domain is NAGVMQNPRHLVRRRGQEARLRCSPMKGHSHVYWYRQLPEEGLKFMVYLQKENIIDESGMPKERFSAEFPKEGPSILRIQQVVRGDSAAYFCASSGGGQYEQFFGPGTRLTVL.

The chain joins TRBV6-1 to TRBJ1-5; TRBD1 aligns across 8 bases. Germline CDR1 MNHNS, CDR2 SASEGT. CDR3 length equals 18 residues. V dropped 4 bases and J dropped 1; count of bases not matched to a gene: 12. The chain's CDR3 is CASSAPTGGPGSNQPQHF. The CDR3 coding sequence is TGTGCCAGCAGTGCCCCCACAGGGGGACCCGGGAGCAATCAGCCCCAGCATTTT.

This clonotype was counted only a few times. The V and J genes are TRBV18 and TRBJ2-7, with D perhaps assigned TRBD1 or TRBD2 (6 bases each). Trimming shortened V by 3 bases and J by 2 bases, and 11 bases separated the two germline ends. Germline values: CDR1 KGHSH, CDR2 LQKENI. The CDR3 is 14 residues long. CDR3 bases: TGTGCCAGCTCACCTGGCGGGACAACCTACGAGCAGTACTTC. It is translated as CASSPGGTTYEQYF.

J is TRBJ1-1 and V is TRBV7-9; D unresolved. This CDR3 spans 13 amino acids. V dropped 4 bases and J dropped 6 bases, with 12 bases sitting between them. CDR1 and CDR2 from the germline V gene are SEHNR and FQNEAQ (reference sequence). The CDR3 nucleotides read TGTGCCAGCAGCTCCACCTATCGCCCTGAAGCTTTCTTT. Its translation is CASSSTYRPEAFF.

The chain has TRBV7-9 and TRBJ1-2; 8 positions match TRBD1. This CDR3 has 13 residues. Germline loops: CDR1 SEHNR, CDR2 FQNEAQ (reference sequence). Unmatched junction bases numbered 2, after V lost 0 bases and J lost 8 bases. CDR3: CASSLARGQGYTF. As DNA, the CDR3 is TGTGCCAGCAGCTTAGCCAGGGGGCAAGGCTACACCTTC.

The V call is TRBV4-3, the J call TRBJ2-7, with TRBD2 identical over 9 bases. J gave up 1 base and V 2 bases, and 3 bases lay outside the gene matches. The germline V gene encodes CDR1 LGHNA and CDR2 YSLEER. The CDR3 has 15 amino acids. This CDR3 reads CASSQFSGSSYEQYF. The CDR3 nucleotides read TGCGCCAGCAGCCAATTTAGCGGGAGTTCCTACGAGCAGTACTTC.

The CDR3, as DNA: TGTGCCAGCAGCTTAAACGGCTATAATGAGCAGTTCTTC. As protein: CASSLNGYNEQFF. This chain connects TRBV7-3 to TRBJ2-1, with D unresolved. CDR3 length equals 13 residues. Trimming removed 1 base at V and 7 bases at J, with 8 bases between. Germline V gives CDR1 SGHTA, CDR2 FQGTGA.

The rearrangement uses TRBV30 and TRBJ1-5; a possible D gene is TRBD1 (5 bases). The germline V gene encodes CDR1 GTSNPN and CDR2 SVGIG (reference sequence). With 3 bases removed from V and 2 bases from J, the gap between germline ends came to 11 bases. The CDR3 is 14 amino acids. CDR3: CAWSQGAGNQPQHF. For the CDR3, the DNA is TGTGCCTGGAGCCAGGGAGCGGGCAATCAGCCCCAGCATTTT.

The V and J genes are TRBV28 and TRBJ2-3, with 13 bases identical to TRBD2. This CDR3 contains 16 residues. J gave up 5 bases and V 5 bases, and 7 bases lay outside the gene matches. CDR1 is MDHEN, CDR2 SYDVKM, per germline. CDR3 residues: CASSTGTSGIRDTQYF. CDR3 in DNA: TGTGCCAGCAGTACCGGGACTAGCGGGATAAGAGATACGCAGTATTTT.

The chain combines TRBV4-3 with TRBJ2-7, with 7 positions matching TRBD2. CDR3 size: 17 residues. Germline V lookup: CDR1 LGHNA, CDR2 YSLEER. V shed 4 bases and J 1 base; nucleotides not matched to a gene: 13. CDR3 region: CASSPHIPSAGSYEQYF. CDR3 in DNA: TGCGCCAGCAGCCCCCACATTCCCTCAGCGGGATCCTACGAGCAGTACTTC.